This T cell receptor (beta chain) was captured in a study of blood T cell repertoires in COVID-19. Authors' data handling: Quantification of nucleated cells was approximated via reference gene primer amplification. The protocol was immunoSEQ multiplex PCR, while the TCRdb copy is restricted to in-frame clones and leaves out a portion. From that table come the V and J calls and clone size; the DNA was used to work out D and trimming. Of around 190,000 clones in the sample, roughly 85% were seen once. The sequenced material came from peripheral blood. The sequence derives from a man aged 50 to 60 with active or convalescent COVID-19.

CDR3 DNA sequence: TGTGCCAGCAGCCCCCGGACAGGGGTTTGGAATGAGCAGTTCTTC. Amino acids: CASSPRTGVWNEQFF. V usage is TRBV11-2 and J usage is TRBJ2-1; 9 positions agree with TRBD1. The CDR3 consists of 15 residues. Germline V lookup: CDR1 SGHAT, CDR2 FQNNGV. After removal of 5 bases from V and 7 bases from J, the junction contained 9 bases not matched to a gene.